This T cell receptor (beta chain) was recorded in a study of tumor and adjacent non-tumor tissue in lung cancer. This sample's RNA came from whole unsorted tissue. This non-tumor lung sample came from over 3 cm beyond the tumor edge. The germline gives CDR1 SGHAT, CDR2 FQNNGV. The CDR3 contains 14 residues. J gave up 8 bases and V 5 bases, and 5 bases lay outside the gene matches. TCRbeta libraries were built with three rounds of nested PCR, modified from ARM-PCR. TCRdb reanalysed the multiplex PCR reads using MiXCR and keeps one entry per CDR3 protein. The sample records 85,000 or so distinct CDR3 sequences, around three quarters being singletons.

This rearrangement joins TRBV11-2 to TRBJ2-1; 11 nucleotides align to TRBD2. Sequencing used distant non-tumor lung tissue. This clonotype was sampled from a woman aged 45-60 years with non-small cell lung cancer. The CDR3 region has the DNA TGTGCCAGCAGCCAAACTAGCGGGAGTTATGAGCAGTTCTTC. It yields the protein CASSQTSGSYEQFF.